This paragraph reports one T cell receptor (beta chain). Germline-derived CDR1 and CDR2 are SGHRS and YFSETQ. This CDR3 is built from 14 residues. The germline V and J ends were trimmed by 3 bases and 3 bases, with 12 bases remaining between them. The assay looked at 99,000 or so TCR templates in each sample. Clones were sequenced by immunoSEQ multiplex PCR, and TCRdb holds only the in-frame ones, with some missing. The profile covers 85,000 to 130,000 clones, with just over 90% appearing a single time and 0.73% taken by the ten largest. The source of the sample is a study of siplizumab effects on memory and regulatory T cells.

The rearrangement links TRBV5-1 to TRBJ2-5, with D tentatively TRBD2 (6 bases). Source material: Tregs sorted from blood. This TCR was recovered from a human donor in good health. CDR3 region: CASSSAGIEETQYF. The CDR3 bases are TGCGCCAGCAGCTCGGCGGGAATAGAAGAGACCCAGTACTTC.